These 18 T cell receptor beta chains came from one sample sequenced in a study of blood T cell repertoires in COVID-19. Using immunoSEQ multiplex PCR, the repertoire was profiled, and TCRdb retains in-frame clones only, with some absent. The table has approximately 170,000 clones, around 81% seen once. The material sequenced was peripheral blood. All receptors come from a man between 65 and 85 years old who had recovered from COVID-19.

V gene TRBV18 combines with J gene TRBJ2-5; D not resolved. CDR3 length: 13 amino acids. The V end lost 2 bases, the J end lost 3 bases, and 7 bases lay between the germline ends. Germline V gives CDR1 KGHSH, CDR2 LQKENI. This chain's CDR3 is CASSPVTEETQYF. The DNA of the CDR3 is TGTGCCAGCTCACCAGTAACAGAAGAGACCCAGTACTTC.

V gene TRBV2 combines with J gene TRBJ2-1; 10 nucleotides agree with TRBD1. The length of the CDR3 is 14 residues. Trimming cost V 5 bases and J 7 bases; bases outside gene matches: 5. Germline V gives CDR1 SNHLY, CDR2 FYNNEI. The CDR3 nucleotides read TGTGCCAGCAGTAGACAGGGGGCAAGGAATGAGCAGTTCTTC. Protein: CASSRQGARNEQFF.

This chain connects TRBV12-3 or TRBV12-4 to TRBJ1-2; D is ambiguous. This CDR3 region has 13 residues. V was clipped by 5 bases and J by 0 bases, with 7 bases between them. CDR3 nucleotides: TGTGCCAGCAGTCGTGCAGCTAACTATGGCTACACCTTC. Residues: CASSRAANYGYTF.

This chain joins TRBV19 and TRBJ1-1; D is perhaps TRBD1 (6 bases). Per germline, CDR1 LNHDA and CDR2 SQIVND (reference sequence). This CDR3 comprises 15 residues. Trimming cost V 5 bases and J 3 bases, with 16 bases left between them. The CDR3 here is CASSARGSTDTEAFF. The CDR3 DNA follows: TGTGCCAGTAGTGCCAGGGGTTCAACTGACACTGAAGCTTTCTTT.

The chain carries TRBV10-3 and TRBJ2-7, with D perhaps TRBD2 (6 bases). The V gene's germline CDR1 is ENHRY and CDR2 SYGVKD. The V and J ends lost 6 bases and 4 bases respectively, with 16 bases between them. CDR3 length: 14 residues. CDR3 region: CAISPGRTMYEQYF. In nucleotides, the CDR3 is TGTGCCATCAGCCCGGGACGGACTATGTACGAGCAGTACTTC.

The chain recombines TRBV20-1 with TRBJ2-3, with D unresolved. The CDR3 covers 11 residues. Germline V CDR1 and CDR2: DFQATT, SNEGSKA (reference sequence). Trimming removed 3 bases from V and 9 bases from J, with 10 bases in between. The CDR3 reads CSASGSSTQYF. The DNA of the CDR3 is TGCAGTGCTAGCGGGTCATCGACGCAGTATTTT.

The chain is built from TRBV6-5 and TRBJ1-2; D unresolved. Per the germline V gene, CDR1 is MNHEY and CDR2 is SVGAGI. The CDR3 loop spans 13 amino acids. Trimming shortened V by 5 bases and J by 2 bases, and 9 bases separated the two germline ends. The CDR3 region is CASSLDGNYGYTF. The CDR3 bases are TGTGCCAGCAGTCTAGACGGGAACTATGGCTACACCTTC.

The J gene is TRBJ2-2, the V gene TRBV2, with a tentative D call TRBD1 (6 bases). CDR1 is SNHLY, CDR2 FYNNEI, per germline. The ends were cut back, 10 bases at V and 6 bases at J, with 24 bases in the middle. The CDR3 covers 16 residues. The CDR3 spells CATRPFSPGVAGELFF. CDR3 bases: TGTGCCACCCGACCTTTTTCCCCAGGGGTGGCCGGGGAGCTGTTTTTT.

CDR3: CASQGDNTGELFF. For the CDR3, the DNA is TGTGCCTCTCAGGGTGACAACACCGGGGAGCTGTTTTTT. The chain recombines TRBV24-1 with TRBJ2-2; maybe TRBD1 (5 bases). The germline V gene has CDR1 KGHDR and CDR2 SFDVKD. The CDR3 is made up of 13 amino acids. With 12 bases removed from V and 2 bases from J, the gap between germline ends came to 12 bases.

The chain's CDR3 is CASSFDYLTDTQYF. The CDR3 DNA follows: TGTGCCAGCAGCTTCGACTATCTCACAGATACGCAGTATTTT. The chain uses TRBV11-2 and TRBJ2-3; a possible D gene is TRBD2 (5 bases). CDR1 and CDR2 (germline): SGHAT, FQNNGV. V lost 3 bases and J 2 bases, leaving 9 bases between the germline ends. The CDR3 runs 14 residues.

In this sample, this clone turned up once. The rearrangement joins TRBV12-3 or TRBV12-4 to TRBJ1-2; D gene ambiguous. The CDR3 spans 13 residues. Between the trimmed V and J ends, which lost 5 bases and 1 base, there was a span of 8 bases. Here the CDR3 DNA reads TGTGCCAGCAGTCCCGGAGGTAACTATGGCTACACCTTC. Amino acids: CASSPGGNYGYTF.

The V call is TRBV11-2, the J call TRBJ2-1; possibly TRBD1 for D (6 bases). Trimming shortened V by 1 base and J by 2 bases, and 9 bases separated the two germline ends. CDR1 SGHAT and CDR2 FQNNGV come from the germline V gene. The CDR3 loop spans 15 amino acids. In nucleotides, the CDR3 is TGTGCCAGCAGCTTAGGTCAGGGGCCCTACAATGAGCAGTTCTTC. Its protein is CASSLGQGPYNEQFF.

Here the CDR3 DNA reads TGTGCCAGCAGTGGTCAGGGGAGCAATCAGCCCCAGCATTTT. Residues: CASSGQGSNQPQHF. The V call is TRBV2, the J call TRBJ1-5, with D perhaps TRBD1 (6 bases). Germline V gene lookup returns CDR1 SNHLY and CDR2 FYNNEI. The ends were cut back, 4 bases at V and 1 base at J, with 8 bases in the middle. This CDR3 is built from 14 residues.

J is TRBJ1-5 and V is TRBV4-1; unclear D gene. Per germline, CDR1 MGHRA and CDR2 YSYEKL. The CDR3 consists of 14 residues. V was pared by 4 bases and J by 4 bases, with 11 bases between. DNA for the CDR3: TGCGCCAGCAGCCTTACAGAAAAAAATCAGCCCCAGCATTTT. It yields the protein CASSLTEKNQPQHF.

The chain uses TRBV5-1 and TRBJ2-7, with a possible D match to TRBD1 (6 bases). Germline V CDR1 and CDR2: SGHRS, YFSETQ. The CDR3 runs to 15 residues. The V gene lost 0 bases and the J gene lost 3 bases, with 13 bases spanning the gap. The CDR3 bases are TGCGCCAGCAGCTTGGGGCAGGGGATCGGCTACGAGCAGTACTTC. Translating gives CASSLGQGIGYEQYF. Together with reference TRBV5-1 and TRBJ2-7, the CDR3 gives the full variable domain: KAGVTQTPRYLIKTRGQQVTLSCSPISGHRSVSWYQQTPGQGLQFLFEYFSETQRNKGNFPGRFSGRQFSNSRSEMNVSTLELGDSALYLCASSLGQGIGYEQYFGPGTRLTVT.

The chain has TRBV18 and TRBJ1-4, with no clear D. V lost 2 bases to trimming and J lost 5 bases, with 12 bases between them. This CDR3 region has 15 residues. The germline gives CDR1 KGHSH, CDR2 LQKENI. CDR3 nucleotides: TGTGCCAGCTCACCAGCGGGATTAGACAATGAAAAACTGTTTTTT. Translating it yields CASSPAGLDNEKLFF.

This rearrangement joins TRBV5-6 to TRBJ2-5; TRBD1 matches 10 bases. J gave up 1 base and V 5 bases, and 5 bases lay outside the gene matches. The CDR3 is 15 residues long. The germline V gene has CDR1 SGHDT and CDR2 YYEEEE. The CDR3 protein is CASRPTGGLQETQYF. In nucleotides, the CDR3 is TGTGCCAGCAGGCCGACAGGGGGCCTCCAAGAGACCCAGTACTTC.

The rearrangement uses TRBV2 and TRBJ1-6; D is uncertain. With 6 bases removed from V and 5 bases from J, the gap between germline ends came to 5 bases. The CDR3 spans 12 residues. The germline gives CDR1 SNHLY, CDR2 FYNNEI. CDR3 sequence (DNA): TGTGCCAGCAGGGAGAATAATTCACCCCTCCACTTT. Its translation is CASRENNSPLHF.